This T cell receptor (beta chain) emerged from a study of shared clonotypes between healthy human individuals. Study context: The donors, a couple of women and a few men, were aged 18 to 49.

Recent acute infections and vaccinations were absent in the healthy HIV-negative adult donors. It was across several immunoSEQ plates that each subset's genomic DNA was evenly split. The assay was immunoSEQ multiplex PCR, and TCRdb's table has in-frame clones only and misses some. The sample carries about 510,000 clones, approximately 79% recorded once. The germline CDR1 and CDR2 sequences are GTSNPN and SVGIG (reference sequence). The length of the CDR3 is 14 residues. V lost 2 bases, J lost 2 bases, and 4 bases stayed unmatched. The genes are TRBV30 and TRBJ2-7; TRBD1 aligns across 9 bases. Sequencing was carried out using PBMCs. This TCR was recovered from a woman aged 40 to 50 in good health. Some clones in this sample may be carry-over from other donors' samples. DNA for the CDR3: TGTGCCTGGAGTTGGACAGGGGTTACCTACGAGCAGTACTTC. This encodes CAWSWTGVTYEQYF.